The rows below give T cell receptor beta chains drawn from one sample of a study of T cell repertoires in cytomegalovirus infection. TCRdb fed the reads into MiXCR, producing one record per CDR3 protein. The repertoire holds some 160,000 distinct CDR3 sequences, about a sixth seen once, with 18% in the top ten. The sample was CD8+ T cells from PBMCs. The origin of the receptors is a human donor in good health (CMV status not recorded). Some clones in this sample may be carry-over from other donors' samples. The CDR3 runs from the conserved cysteine through the conserved F or W. The D gene is left open where the match is weak. Part of the rows lack a size; the others show once, few, many or a class for expanded clones.

.	TRBV20-1	.	TRBJ1-2	CSAGDGESYGYTF	TGCAGTGCTGGGGACGGTGAGAGCTATGGCTACACCTTC
.	TRBV6-2/TRBV6-3	TRBD1	TRBJ1-1	CASSLNRGSDTEAFF	TGTGCCAGCAGTCTAAACAGGGGGTCGGACACTGAAGCTTTCTTT
few	TRBV7-3	.	TRBJ1-2	CASSSTGGAYGYTF	TGTGCCAGCAGCTCGACAGGCGGAGCATATGGCTACACCTTC
.	TRBV6-5	.	TRBJ1-1	CASRIKGTLNTEAFF	TGTGCCAGCAGGATAAAAGGGACGCTGAACACTGAAGCTTTCTTT
.	TRBV15	.	TRBJ2-3	CATSSGRDTQYF	TGTGCCACCAGCAGTGGCAGGGATACGCAGTATTTT
medium-sized	TRBV7-8	.	TRBJ2-5	CASSIILTGYQETQYF	TGTGCCAGCAGCATCATCCTAACAGGGTACCAAGAGACCCAGTACTTC
many	TRBV12-3/TRBV12-4	.	TRBJ2-2	CASILGGDYKNTGELFF	TGTGCCAGCATCTTAGGGGGAGACTACAAGAACACCGGGGAGCTGTTTTTT
.	TRBV29-1	TRBD1	TRBJ2-7	CSVESGGSYEQYF	TGCAGCGTTGAGTCAGGGGGCTCCTACGAGCAGTACTTC
.	TRBV2	TRBD2	TRBJ2-1	CASVGADRRSGSDEQFF	TGTGCCTCGGTAGGGGCAGACCGGAGAAGCGGGAGCGATGAGCAGTTCTTC
many	TRBV29-1	.	TRBJ1-1	CSVERYTEAFF	TGCAGCGTTGAAAGATACACTGAAGCTTTCTTT
.	TRBV29-1	.	TRBJ1-2	CSVEVGWENYGYTF	TGCAGCGTTGAAGTGGGTTGGGAAAACTATGGCTACACCTTC
few	TRBV20-1	.	TRBJ2-7	CSARDSFRTLTYEQYF	TGCAGTGCTAGAGATAGTTTTAGGACTCTCACCTACGAGCAGTACTTC
.	TRBV28	TRBD1	TRBJ2-7	CASSLSPTGAYEQYF	TGTGCCAGCAGTTTATCCCCGACAGGGGCCTACGAGCAGTACTTC
few	TRBV5-6	TRBD1	TRBJ2-4	CASSLTGDGAKNIQYF	TGTGCCAGCAGCTTGACAGGGGATGGTGCCAAAAACATTCAGTACTTC
few	TRBV19	.	TRBJ2-7	CATQERGNTYEQYF	TGTGCCACCCAAGAAAGGGGTAATACCTACGAGCAGTACTTC
few	TRBV27	.	TRBJ2-3	CASSWQGTDTQYF	TGTGCCAGCAGCTGGCAGGGCACAGATACGCAGTATTTT
.	TRBV6-2/TRBV6-3	.	TRBJ1-4	CASSYSGGSTNEKLFF	TGTGCCAGCAGTTACTCGGGCGGCTCAACTAATGAAAAACTGTTTTTT
.	TRBV2	.	TRBJ2-1	CASEGAEQFF	TGTGCCAGCGAGGGAGCTGAGCAGTTCTTC
few	TRBV2	TRBD2	TRBJ2-1	CASRAVGAGVSSYNEQFF	TGTGCCAGCAGGGCTGTGGGAGCGGGGGTGAGCTCCTACAATGAGCAGTTCTTC
few	TRBV20-1	.	TRBJ2-7	CSATPLDVAYEQYF	TGCAGTGCTACCCCACTGGATGTAGCCTACGAGCAGTACTTC
few	TRBV28	.	TRBJ2-3	CASSPDGDTDTQYF	TGTGCCAGCAGTCCCGACGGTGATACAGATACGCAGTATTTT
.	TRBV6-2/TRBV6-3	.	TRBJ2-7	CASSYAAYEQYF	TGTGCCAGCAGTTACGCGGCGTACGAGCAGTACTTC
few	TRBV7-6	.	TRBJ2-7	CASSLKESSYEQYF	TGTGCCAGCAGCTTAAAAGAGAGCTCCTACGAGCAGTACTTC
.	TRBV6-5	.	TRBJ2-7	CASTPGAVSEQYF	TGTGCCAGCACCCCGGGGGCAGTAAGCGAGCAGTACTTC
many	TRBV28	TRBD1	TRBJ2-5	CASRPTDRALETQYF	TGTGCTTCCCGCCCGACGGACAGGGCACTAGAGACCCAGTACTTC
once	TRBV28	TRBD2	TRBJ2-3	CATMRTSGPDTQYF	TGTGCCACAATGCGGACTAGCGGGCCAGATACGCAGTATTTT
few	TRBV20-1	.	TRBJ1-2	CSASSEMTATYTF	TGCAGTGCTAGTTCTGAGATGACGGCCACTTACACCTTC
few	TRBV7-8	.	TRBJ2-1	CASSSPTRGHNEQFF	TGTGCCAGCAGCTCCCCCACTAGGGGTCACAATGAGCAGTTCTTC
.	TRBV12-3/TRBV12-4	TRBD2	TRBJ2-1	CATLAGNNEQFF	TGTGCCACCCTAGCGGGAAACAATGAGCAGTTCTTC
few	TRBV6-2/TRBV6-3	.	TRBJ2-7	CASSYAGRSYEQYF	TGTGCCAGCAGTTACGCCGGCAGATCCTACGAGCAGTACTTC
few	TRBV7-6	TRBD1	TRBJ2-1	CASSFIWGQEDNEQFF	TGTGCCAGCAGCTTTATCTGGGGACAGGAGGACAATGAGCAGTTCTTC
.	TRBV19	.	TRBJ1-2	CASSPAWGSYGYTF	TGTGCCAGTAGTCCCGCGTGGGGGAGCTATGGCTACACCTTC
.	TRBV27	.	TRBJ2-1	CASGVGGAPYNEQFF	TGTGCCAGCGGGGTAGGCGGGGCGCCCTACAATGAGCAGTTCTTC
few	TRBV7-9	TRBD2	TRBJ2-3	CASSFPSRSGGEGPQYF	TGTGCCAGCAGCTTCCCATCTCGGAGCGGGGGGGAGGGGCCGCAGTATTTT
few	TRBV25-1	.	TRBJ1-4	CASSDRLGLREKLFF	TGTGCCAGCAGTGACAGACTCGGTTTGAGGGAAAAACTGTTTTTT
few	TRBV6-4	TRBD2	TRBJ2-1	CASSIGPGLALTSSYNEQFF	TGTGCCAGCAGTATAGGCCCGGGACTAGCTCTAACAAGCTCCTACAATGAGCAGTTCTTC
.	TRBV9	.	TRBJ1-1	CASSPTGTRNTEAFF	TGTGCCAGCAGCCCCACGGGAACACGGAACACTGAAGCTTTCTTT
.	TRBV2	.	TRBJ2-7	CASFGATYEQYF	TGTGCCAGCTTTGGAGCTACCTACGAGCAGTACTTC
few	TRBV6-2/TRBV6-3	.	TRBJ2-7	CASSYGSGEGEQYF	TGTGCCAGCAGTTATGGGTCAGGGGAAGGCGAGCAGTACTTC
few	TRBV27	.	TRBJ1-2	CASSLSSGDGYTF	TGTGCCAGCAGTTTATCATCAGGGGATGGCTACACCTTC
few	TRBV12-3/TRBV12-4	TRBD1	TRBJ2-7	CASSPGGPFGEQYF	TGTGCCAGCAGTCCAGGGGGCCCGTTCGGTGAGCAGTACTTC
.	TRBV11-2	TRBD2	TRBJ2-1	CASSPPGSGGYNEQFF	TGTGCCAGCAGCCCCCCAGGTAGCGGGGGTTACAATGAGCAGTTCTTC
few	TRBV14	.	TRBJ1-6	CASSPQVGPIAGNSPLHF	TGTGCCAGCAGCCCACAGGTCGGGCCGATCGCTGGCAATTCACCCCTCCACTTT
.	TRBV19	.	TRBJ2-7	CASSWTVDSEQYF	TGTGCCAGTAGTTGGACAGTGGATTCCGAGCAGTACTTC
.	TRBV25-1	.	TRBJ2-4	CASSHVGKAKNIQYF	TGTGCCAGCAGTCACGTGGGGAAAGCCAAAAACATTCAGTACTTC
few	TRBV7-6	TRBD1	TRBJ2-3	CASSLEGTGGADTQYF	TGTGCCAGCAGCTTAGAAGGGACAGGGGGCGCAGATACGCAGTATTTT
.	TRBV6-4	.	TRBJ2-1	CASSVQEGGEQFF	TGTGCCAGCAGTGTCCAAGAGGGCGGAGAGCAGTTCTTC
.	TRBV14	.	TRBJ2-7	CASSHPGSYEQYF	TGTGCCAGCAGCCATCCCGGGTCCTACGAGCAGTACTTC
.	TRBV5-5	TRBD2	TRBJ2-3	CASSKTSGGFLDTQYF	TGTGCCAGCAGCAAGACTAGCGGGGGTTTTCTGGATACGCAGTATTTT
.	TRBV29-1	.	TRBJ2-1	CSAKGPRNEQFF	TGCAGCGCCAAGGGACCCCGCAATGAGCAGTTCTTC
few	TRBV3-1	.	TRBJ1-2	CASSPLDSPYGYTF	TGTGCCAGCAGCCCTCTCGACAGTCCCTATGGCTACACCTTC
few	TRBV12-3/TRBV12-4	TRBD1	TRBJ2-7	CASSQTGFSYEQYF	TGTGCCAGCAGTCAGACAGGGTTCTCCTACGAGCAGTACTTC
.	TRBV27	.	TRBJ1-2	CASSLSRDPTNYGYTF	TGTGCCAGCAGTTTGAGCCGGGACCCAACTAACTATGGCTACACCTTC